These 3 T cell receptor beta chains came from one sample sequenced in a study of post-analysis software for immune sequencing data. Overall study results and limits: Patients showed TRBV5-6, TRBV5-1 and TRBV20-1 among 4 or 5 TRBV segments more frequent than in controls.

Their antigens are not known. TCR beta cDNA libraries included unique molecular identifiers. A single record per CDR3 protein comes from TCRdb applying MiXCR to the PCR reads. This sample has some 890,000 distinct CDR3 sequences, with around 50% found just once. Source material: blood. These receptors all come from a girl aged 5-17 years with multiple sclerosis.

The rearrangement links TRBV5-1 to TRBJ2-3, with 9 bases aligning to TRBD2. The length of the CDR3 is 16 residues. J lost 2 bases, V lost 3 bases, and 7 bases had no gene match. Germline V gene data show CDR1 as SGHRS and CDR2 as YFSETQ. DNA for the CDR3: TGCGCCAGCAGCTCGGGAGCGGGGGGTTACACAGATACGCAGTATTTT. Protein product: CASSSGAGGYTDTQYF.

The rearrangement links TRBV6-4 to TRBJ2-7; 7 positions agree with TRBD1. CDR3 length: 13 amino acids. CDR1 and CDR2 (germline): MRHNA, SNTAGT. Trimming cost V 4 bases and J 5 bases; bases outside gene matches: 5. The CDR3 DNA is TGTGCCAGCAGTGTAGCAGGGGGAGACGAGCAGTACTTC. Its translation is CASSVAGGDEQYF.

This clonotype was seen a few times. In DNA, the CDR3 is TGCAGCGTTGCGGGACAGCGGGACCTCAATTACAATGAGCAGTTCTTC. Protein: CSVAGQRDLNYNEQFF. The chain recombines TRBV29-1 with TRBJ2-1; D may correspond to TRBD1 or TRBD2 (7 bases each). With 4 bases removed from V and 4 bases from J, the gap between germline ends came to 20 bases. This CDR3 comprises 16 residues. CDR1 is SQVTM, CDR2 ANQGSEA, per germline.